The clone carrying this T cell receptor (beta chain) was detected once. The CDR3 runs to 14 residues. Germline values: CDR1 SGHAT, CDR2 FQNNGV. V lost 4 bases, J lost 1 base, and 10 bases lay in between. These data come from a study of T cell clones after liver transplantation. Produced via immunoSEQ multiplex PCR; TCRdb's table is partial and in-frame only. The sample lists about 76,000 clones, approximately 87% seen once, with less than 3% in the top ten. The sample consisted of CD4+ T cells from blood, taken at the 22-month timepoint. This TCR was sampled from a human patient who received a liver transplant. The T cells may come from the graft donor. The rearrangement uses TRBV11-2 and TRBJ1-1, with unresolved D. The CDR3: CASSSKGGNTEAFF. The DNA of the CDR3 is TGTGCCAGCAGCTCAAAAGGAGGGAACACTGAAGCTTTCTTT.